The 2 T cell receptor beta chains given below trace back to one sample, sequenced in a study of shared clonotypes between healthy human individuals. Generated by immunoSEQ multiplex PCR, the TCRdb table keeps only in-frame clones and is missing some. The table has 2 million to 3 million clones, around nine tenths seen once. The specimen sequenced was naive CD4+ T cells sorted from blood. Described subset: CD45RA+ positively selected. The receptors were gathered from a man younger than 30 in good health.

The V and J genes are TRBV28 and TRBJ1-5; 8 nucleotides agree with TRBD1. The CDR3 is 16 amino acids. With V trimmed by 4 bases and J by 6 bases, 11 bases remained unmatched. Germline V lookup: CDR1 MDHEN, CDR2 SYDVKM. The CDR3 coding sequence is TGTGCCAGCAGTTCGCAGGGGGCTGGGGTCGGTCAGCCCCAGCATTTT. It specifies CASSSQGAGVGQPQHF.

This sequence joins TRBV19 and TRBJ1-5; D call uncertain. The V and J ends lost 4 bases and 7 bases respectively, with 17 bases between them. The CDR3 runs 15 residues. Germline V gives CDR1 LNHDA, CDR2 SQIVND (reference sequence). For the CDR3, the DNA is TGTGCCAGTAGTAGGTCGGAGTACTTCAACCAGCCCCAGCATTTT. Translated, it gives CASSRSEYFNQPQHF.